These 3 T cell receptor beta chains share one sample of origin, sequenced in a study of CD8 T cells in ankylosing spondylitis. From the 5' RACE reads, TCRdb called clonotypes with MiXCR, one entry per CDR3 protein. The data contain roughly 260,000 distinct CDR3 sequences, 15% to 20% of them singletons. Sequencing was performed on blood, either unsorted or a sorted T cell fraction (not recorded which). Every receptor here comes from a male donor with ankylosing spondylitis or in good health (not recorded which).

V usage is TRBV9 and J usage is TRBJ1-2; D unresolved. The CDR3 is 14 residues long. V lost 0 bases, J lost 2 bases, and 8 bases lay in between. Germline lookup yields CDR1 SGDLS and CDR2 YYNGEE. CDR3 DNA sequence: TGTGCCAGCAGCGTAGCGGAAGGAAACTATGGCTACACCTTC. This codes for CASSVAEGNYGYTF.

This clonotype was seen a handful of times. The V gene is TRBV29-1, the J gene TRBJ2-5, with a possible D match to TRBD1 (6 bases). CDR1 SQVTM and CDR2 ANQGSEA come from the germline V gene. Trimming shortened V by 0 bases and J by 5 bases, and 13 bases separated the two germline ends. The CDR3 sequence is 14 residues long. For the CDR3, the DNA is TGCAGCGTTGAAGATTTGACAGGCGGGGAGACCCAGTACTTC. This translates into CSVEDLTGGETQYF. Full variable domain (missing parts from reference TRBV29-1 and TRBJ2-5): SAVISQKPSRDICQRGTSLTIQCQVDSQVTMMFWYRQQPGQSLTLIATANQGSEATYESGFVIDKFPISRPNLTFSTLTVSNMSPEDSSIYLCSVEDLTGGETQYFGPGTRLLVL.

DNA for the CDR3: TGTGCCAGCCAGGGGTTCGATGGCTACACCTTC. Translated: CASQGFDGYTF. This sequence joins TRBV12-3 or TRBV12-4 and TRBJ1-2; tentative D call: TRBD1 (6 bases). Between the trimmed V and J ends, which lost 8 bases and 6 bases, there was a span of 10 bases. The CDR3 contains 11 residues.